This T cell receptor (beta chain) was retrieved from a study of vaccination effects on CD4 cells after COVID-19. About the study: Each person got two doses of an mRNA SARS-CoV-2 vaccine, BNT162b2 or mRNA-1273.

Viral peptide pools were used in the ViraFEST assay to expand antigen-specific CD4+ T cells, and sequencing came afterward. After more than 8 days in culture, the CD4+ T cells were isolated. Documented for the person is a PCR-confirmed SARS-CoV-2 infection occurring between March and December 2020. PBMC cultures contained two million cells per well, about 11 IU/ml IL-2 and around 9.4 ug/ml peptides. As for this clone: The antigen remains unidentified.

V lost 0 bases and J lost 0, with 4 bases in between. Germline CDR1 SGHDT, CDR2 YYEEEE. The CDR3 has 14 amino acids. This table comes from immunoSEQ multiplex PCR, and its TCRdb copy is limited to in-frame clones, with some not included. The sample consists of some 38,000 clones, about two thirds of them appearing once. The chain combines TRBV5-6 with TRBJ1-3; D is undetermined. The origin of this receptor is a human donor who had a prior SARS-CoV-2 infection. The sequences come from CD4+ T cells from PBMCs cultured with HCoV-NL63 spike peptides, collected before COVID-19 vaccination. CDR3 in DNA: TGTGCCAGCAGCTTGGGGGGCTCTGGAAACACCATATATTTT. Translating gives CASSLGGSGNTIYF.